This TCR beta chain was sequenced for a study of OX40 agonist ivuxolimab in advanced cancers. General study points: Clonal expansion from baseline to week 6 occurred in both CD4+ and CD8+ T cells. Some of the lowest clonal expansion was seen in partial responders at 0.1-3.0 mg/kg. Certain nonresponding patients likewise had low normalized T-cell clonal expansion.

Points on this clone: Its matching antigen is unknown.

The table came from immunoSEQ multiplex PCR; TCRdb's copy has only in-frame clones and leaves some out. This table holds tens of thousands of clones, 85% to 90% found once. Losses at the gene ends were 7 bases for V and 4 bases for J; bases not matched to a gene: 9. The CDR3 spans 14 residues. Per the germline V gene, CDR1 is SEHNR and CDR2 is FQNEAQ (reference sequence). This rearrangement joins TRBV7-9 to TRBJ1-1; the match to TRBD1 covers 7 bases. The sequence derives from an adult with an advanced solid tumor such as melanoma, head and neck, liver or kidney cancer. The source was CD4+ or CD8+ T cells sorted from blood, collected in a trial of the OX40 agonist ivuxolimab. The chain's CDR3 is CASTDVNRGTEAFF. The CDR3 DNA reads as TGTGCCAGCACCGACGTTAACAGGGGCACTGAAGCTTTCTTT.